The 12 T cell receptor beta chains in this list originate from one sample, sequenced in a study of blood T cell repertoires in COVID-19 (dated by TCRdb to the early 2020s). Library construction relied on the immunoSEQ multiplex PCR assay. TCRdb took this table from immuneACCESS and kept in-frame rearrangements with V and J called. Such tables lack part of the clones; where checked against another copy, unresolved V genes explain under half of the gap, and the rest is unexplained. In all, the sample holds about 16,000 clones, and just over 85% of those were seen once. The top ten constitute about 2.5% of the sample. The sample taken for sequencing was peripheral blood. The receptors originated from a human donor in a cohort sampled during active COVID-19.

The J gene is TRBJ2-7, the V gene TRBV2; possible D gene TRBD1, 6 bases. Between the trimmed V and J ends, which lost 8 bases and 7 bases, there was a span of 21 bases. The CDR3 loop spans 14 amino acids. From germline, CDR1 is SNHLY and CDR2 FYNNEI. CDR3 nucleotide sequence: TGTGCCAGCCAAGGAGGACAGAGAGTGGGGGAGCAGTACTTC. Protein sequence: CASQGGQRVGEQYF.

This chain uses TRBV7-3 with TRBJ2-1; D gene ambiguous. V was trimmed by 5 bases and J by 4 bases, leaving 9 bases between them. The CDR3 loop spans 13 amino acids. Germline CDR1 SGHTA, CDR2 FQGTGA. CDR3 loop: CASSLGSYNEQFF. The CDR3 region has the DNA TGTGCCAGCAGCCTAGGATCTTACAATGAGCAGTTCTTC.

This sequence joins TRBV5-5 and TRBJ2-3, with D possibly being TRBD1 (7 bases). The germline V and J ends were trimmed by 0 bases and 6 bases, with 11 bases remaining between them. The CDR3 loop spans 14 amino acids. The V gene's germline CDR1 is SGHKS and CDR2 YYEKEE (reference sequence). This chain's CDR3 is CASSLDGGGDTQYF. In nucleotides, the CDR3 is TGTGCCAGCAGCTTGGATGGAGGGGGCGATACGCAGTATTTT.

V and J are TRBV5-5 and TRBJ2-5; 15 nucleotides match TRBD2. Germline CDR1 and CDR2: SGHKS and YYEKEE (reference sequence). V lost 2 bases to trimming and J lost 7 bases; unmatched junction nucleotides: 9. The CDR3 runs 17 residues. The CDR3 DNA follows: TGTGCCAGCAGCTTCCCGGGACTAGCGGGAGGCCGATGGACCCAGTACTTC. This translates into CASSFPGLAGGRWTQYF.

This sequence joins TRBV11-3 and TRBJ2-3, with TRBD2 matching 10 bases. The CDR3 spans 19 residues. CDR1 and CDR2 (germline): SGHNT, YENEEA. V lost 5 bases and J lost 2; bases outside the gene matches: 16. The CDR3 DNA reads TGTGCCAGCAGCCTAGGGGGCCTAGCGGGAGCCTTTTCCACAGATACGCAGTATTTT. Amino acid sequence: CASSLGGLAGAFSTDTQYF. The complete variable domain, with remaining parts taken from reference TRBV11-3 and TRBJ2-3, reads EAGVVQSPRYKIIEKKQPVAFWCNPISGHNTLYWYLQNLGQGPELLIRYENEEAVDDSQLPKDRFSAERLKGVDSTLKIQPAELGDSAVYLCASSLGGLAGAFSTDTQYFGPGTRLTVL.

J is TRBJ2-7 and V is TRBV7-6, with TRBD2 identical over 16 bases. The CDR3 sequence is 16 residues long. Germline V gene data show CDR1 as SGHVS and CDR2 as FNYEAQ. V dropped 5 bases and J dropped 4; count of bases not matched to a gene: 5. The CDR3 DNA reads as TGTGCCAGCAGCCCGGGACTAGCGGGAGGGCTTTACGAGCAGTACTTC. This codes for CASSPGLAGGLYEQYF.

CDR3 nucleotide sequence: TGTGCCAGCGGAGGGGCAGCTGGAAACACCATATATTTT. Translated: CASGGAAGNTIYF. The chain has TRBV11-2 and TRBJ1-3; maybe TRBD1 (5 bases). The CDR3 runs 13 residues. Germline CDR1 reads SGHAT; CDR2 reads FQNNGV. The germline V and J ends were trimmed by 8 bases and 2 bases, with 10 bases remaining between them.

The chain has TRBV10-2 and TRBJ2-3; 8 positions agree with TRBD2. CDR1 and CDR2 (germline): WSHSY, SAAADI. The junction had 3 bases not matched to a gene; V was cut back by 3 bases and J by 1 base. This CDR3 has 15 amino acids. The CDR3, as DNA: TGCGCCAGCAGTGAACACGGGGGGGGCACAGATACGCAGTATTTT. This encodes CASSEHGGGTDTQYF.

This clone was seen only a few times. The chain employs TRBV27 and TRBJ2-7; the D gene is possibly TRBD1 (6 bases). V shed 6 bases and J shed 5 bases, with 20 bases lying between them. The CDR3 loop spans 15 amino acids. In germline, CDR1 is MNHEY, CDR2 SMNVEV (reference sequence). The CDR3 reads CASSSLGAGADEQYF. The CDR3, as DNA: TGTGCCAGCAGCTCCTTGGGGGCAGGGGCCGACGAGCAGTACTTC.

This chain links TRBV4-1 with TRBJ1-2; D remains ambiguous. Germline CDR1 reads MGHRA; CDR2 reads YSYEKL. V was cut by 4 bases and J by 2 bases, with 11 bases left in between. There are 14 residues in the CDR3. The CDR3 sequence is CASSLLEVNYGYTF. CDR3 coding DNA: TGCGCCAGCAGCCTATTAGAAGTGAACTATGGCTACACCTTC.

The genes are TRBV6-2 or TRBV6-3 and TRBJ2-3; TRBD2 might be the D (5 bases). The germline CDR1 and CDR2 sequences are MNHEY and SVGEGT. The CDR3 covers 15 residues. V gave up 3 bases and J gave up 4 bases, with 14 bases separating them. The chain's CDR3 is CASSYYTSLADTQYF. The CDR3 DNA reads as TGTGCCAGCAGTTATTACACTAGTCTGGCAGATACGCAGTATTTT.

This rearrangement joins TRBV10-3 to TRBJ1-5, with a possible D match to TRBD1 (6 bases). The CDR3 has 13 residues. CDR1 and CDR2 (germline): ENHRY, SYGVKD. Trimming shortened V by 11 bases and J by 3 bases, and 14 bases separated the two germline ends. The CDR3 DNA sequence: TGTGCCGCCAGGACAGTCCTCAATCAGCCCCAGCATTTT. Amino acid sequence: CAARTVLNQPQHF.